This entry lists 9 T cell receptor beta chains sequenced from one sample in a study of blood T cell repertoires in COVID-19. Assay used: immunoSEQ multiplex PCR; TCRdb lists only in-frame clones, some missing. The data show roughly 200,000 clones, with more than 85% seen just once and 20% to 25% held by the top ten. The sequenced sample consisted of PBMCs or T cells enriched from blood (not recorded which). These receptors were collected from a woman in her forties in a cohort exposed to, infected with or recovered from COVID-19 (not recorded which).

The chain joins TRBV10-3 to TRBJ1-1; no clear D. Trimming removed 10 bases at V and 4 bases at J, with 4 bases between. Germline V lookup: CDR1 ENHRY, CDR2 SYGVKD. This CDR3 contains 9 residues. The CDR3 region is CATLTEAFF. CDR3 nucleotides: TGTGCCACCCTCACTGAAGCTTTCTTT.

The CDR3 nucleotides read TGCAGCGTTGATCACGGGAATGGCTACACCTTC. Protein: CSVDHGNGYTF. The genes are TRBV29-1 and TRBJ1-2; D is uncertain. Deletions cut 3 bases from V and 6 bases from J, with 8 bases between. CDR3 length equals 11 residues. Germline CDR1 SQVTM, CDR2 ANQGSEA.

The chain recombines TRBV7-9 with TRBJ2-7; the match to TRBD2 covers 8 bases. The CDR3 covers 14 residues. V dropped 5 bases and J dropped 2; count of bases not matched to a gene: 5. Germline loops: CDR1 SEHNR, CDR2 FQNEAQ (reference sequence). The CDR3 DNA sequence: TGTGCCAGCAGCCCGTCGGGGGGGCCCTACGAGCAGTACTTC. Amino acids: CASSPSGGPYEQYF.

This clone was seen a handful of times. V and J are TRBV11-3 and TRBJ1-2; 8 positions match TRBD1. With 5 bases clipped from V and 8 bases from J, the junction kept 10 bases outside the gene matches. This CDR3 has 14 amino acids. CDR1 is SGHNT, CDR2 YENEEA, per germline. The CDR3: CASSPGGTGSGYTF. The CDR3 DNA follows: TGTGCCAGCAGCCCAGGCGGGACAGGAAGCGGCTACACCTTC.

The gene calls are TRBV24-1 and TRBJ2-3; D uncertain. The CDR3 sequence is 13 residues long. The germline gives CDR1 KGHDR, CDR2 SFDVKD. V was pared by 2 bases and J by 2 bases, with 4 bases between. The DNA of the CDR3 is TGTGCCACCAGTGATTCAGTCACAGATACGCAGTATTTT. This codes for CATSDSVTDTQYF.

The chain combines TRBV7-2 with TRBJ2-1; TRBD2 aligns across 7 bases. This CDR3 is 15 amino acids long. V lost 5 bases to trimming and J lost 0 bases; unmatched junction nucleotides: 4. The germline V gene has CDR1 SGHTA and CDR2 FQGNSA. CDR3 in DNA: TGTGCCAGCAGCCCGCGGGACTACTCCTACAATGAGCAGTTCTTC. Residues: CASSPRDYSYNEQFF.

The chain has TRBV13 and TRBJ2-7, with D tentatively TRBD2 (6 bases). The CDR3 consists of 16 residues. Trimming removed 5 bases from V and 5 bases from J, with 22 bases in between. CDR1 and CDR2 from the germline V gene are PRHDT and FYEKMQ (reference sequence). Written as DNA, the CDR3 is TGTGCCAGCAGCCCCCTAAGGGGAGGAAGCCCCCACGAGCAGTACTTC. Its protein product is CASSPLRGGSPHEQYF.

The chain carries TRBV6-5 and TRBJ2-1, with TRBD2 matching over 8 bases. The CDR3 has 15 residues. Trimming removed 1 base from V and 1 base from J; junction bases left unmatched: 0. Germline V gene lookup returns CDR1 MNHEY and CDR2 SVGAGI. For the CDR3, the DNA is TGTGCCAGCAGTTACTTAGCGGGATCCTACAATGAGCAGTTCTTC. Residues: CASSYLAGSYNEQFF.

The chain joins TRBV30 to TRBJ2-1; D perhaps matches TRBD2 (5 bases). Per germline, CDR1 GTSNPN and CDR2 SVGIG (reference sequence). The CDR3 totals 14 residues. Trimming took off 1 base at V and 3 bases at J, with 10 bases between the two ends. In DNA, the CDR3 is TGTGCCTGGAGTGCGAGGGTCCGCTACAATGAGCAGTTCTTC. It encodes CAWSARVRYNEQFF.